This TCR beta chain was recovered during a study of regulatory T cells in long-lasting Graves disease. General study results and limits: Analyses excluded thyroid tissue, covering peripheral blood alone.

Time point here: newly diagnosed GD, antithyroid drugs for less than 3 months. RNA from PBMCs was the source of the TCR library. iRepertoire HTBI primers and Arm-PCR of CDR3 regions built TCR beta libraries. TCRdb re-analysed the multiplex PCR reads in MiXCR, keeping a single row per CDR3 protein. The sample lists hundreds of thousands of distinct CDR3 sequences, about 16% occurring once. The germline CDR1 and CDR2 sequences are SEHNR and FQNEAQ (reference sequence). This CDR3 spans 13 amino acids. Trimming cost V 3 bases and J 8 bases, with 13 bases left between them. This clonotype was detected only a few times. Its antigen remains unknown. Another study also made use of these data, one on T cells in Graves' hyperthyroidism and ophthalmopathy. That study reports: HTBI primers were used for first-round RT-PCR of the TCR CDR3. Appearing also in blood were most of the thyroid clonotypes expanded above 0.001.

The material sequenced was peripheral blood mononuclear cells (PBMCs), taken at new diagnosis, from a patient treated with antithyroid drugs. The chain employs TRBV7-9 and TRBJ1-2; D ambiguous. The TCR sequence derives from a woman aged 35-65 years with Graves disease. The CDR3 here is CASSFFGVEGYTF. The CDR3 nucleotides read TGTGCCAGCAGCTTTTTCGGGGTTGAGGGCTACACCTTC. The full variable domain, with the rest looked up from reference TRBV7-9 and TRBJ1-2, is DTGVSQNPRHKITKRGQNVTFRCDPISEHNRLYWYRQTLGQGPEFLTYFQNEAQLEKSRLLSDRFSAERPKGSFSTLEIQRTEQGDSAMYLCASSFFGVEGYTFGSGTRLTVV.